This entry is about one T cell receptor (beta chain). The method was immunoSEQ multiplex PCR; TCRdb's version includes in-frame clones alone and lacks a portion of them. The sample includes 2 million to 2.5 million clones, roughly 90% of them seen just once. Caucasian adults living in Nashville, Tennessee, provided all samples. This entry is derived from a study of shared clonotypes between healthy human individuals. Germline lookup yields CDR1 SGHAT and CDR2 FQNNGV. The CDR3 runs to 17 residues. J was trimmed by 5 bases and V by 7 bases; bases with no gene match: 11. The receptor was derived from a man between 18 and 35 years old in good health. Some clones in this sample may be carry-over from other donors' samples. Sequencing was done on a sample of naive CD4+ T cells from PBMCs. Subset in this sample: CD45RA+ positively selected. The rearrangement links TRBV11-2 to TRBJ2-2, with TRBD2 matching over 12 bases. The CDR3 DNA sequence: TGTGCCAGCAATGGATTAGGACTAGCGGGATTTACCGGGGAGCTGTTTTTT. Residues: CASNGLGLAGFTGELFF.